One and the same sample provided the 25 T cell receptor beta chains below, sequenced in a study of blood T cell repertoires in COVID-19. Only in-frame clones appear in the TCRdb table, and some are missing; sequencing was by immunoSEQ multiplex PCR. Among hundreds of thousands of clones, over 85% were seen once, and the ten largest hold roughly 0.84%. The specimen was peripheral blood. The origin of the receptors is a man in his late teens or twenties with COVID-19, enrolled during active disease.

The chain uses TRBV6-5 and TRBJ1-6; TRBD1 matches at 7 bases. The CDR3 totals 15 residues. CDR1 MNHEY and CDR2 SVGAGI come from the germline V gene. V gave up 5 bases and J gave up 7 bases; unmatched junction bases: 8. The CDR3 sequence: CASSRKGANNSPLHF. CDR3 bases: TGTGCCAGCAGTCGCAAGGGGGCAAACAATTCACCCCTCCACTTT.

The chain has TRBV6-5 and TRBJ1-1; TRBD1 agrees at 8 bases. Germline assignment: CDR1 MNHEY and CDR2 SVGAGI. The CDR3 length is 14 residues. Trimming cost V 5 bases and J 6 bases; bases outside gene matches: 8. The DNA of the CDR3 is TGTGCCAGCAGTAGCGACAGGGGAGGCTCTGAAGCTTTCTTT. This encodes CASSSDRGGSEAFF.

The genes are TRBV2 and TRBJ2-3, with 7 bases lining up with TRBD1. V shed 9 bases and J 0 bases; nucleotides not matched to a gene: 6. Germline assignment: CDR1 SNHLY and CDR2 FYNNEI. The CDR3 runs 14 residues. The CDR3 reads CARTTGLSTDTQYF. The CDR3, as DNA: TGTGCCAGAACGACAGGGCTTAGCACAGATACGCAGTATTTT. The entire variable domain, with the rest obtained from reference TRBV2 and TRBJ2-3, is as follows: EPEVTQTPSHQVTQMGQEVILRCVPISNHLYFYWYRQILGQKVEFLVSFYNNEISEKSEIFDDQFSVERPDGSNFTLKIRSTKLEDSAMYFCARTTGLSTDTQYFGPGTRLTVL.

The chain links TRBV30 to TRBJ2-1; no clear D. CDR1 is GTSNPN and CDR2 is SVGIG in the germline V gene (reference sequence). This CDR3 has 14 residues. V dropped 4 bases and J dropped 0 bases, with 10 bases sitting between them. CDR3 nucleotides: TGTGCCTGGACTTTATTGAGCTCCTACAATGAGCAGTTCTTC. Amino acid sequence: CAWTLLSSYNEQFF.

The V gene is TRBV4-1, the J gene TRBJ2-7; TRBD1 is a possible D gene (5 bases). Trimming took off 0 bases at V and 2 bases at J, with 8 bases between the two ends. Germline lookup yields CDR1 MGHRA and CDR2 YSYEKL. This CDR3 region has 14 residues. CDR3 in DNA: TGCGCCAGCAGCCAAGAGGTACAGGCCTACGAGCAGTACTTC. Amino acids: CASSQEVQAYEQYF.

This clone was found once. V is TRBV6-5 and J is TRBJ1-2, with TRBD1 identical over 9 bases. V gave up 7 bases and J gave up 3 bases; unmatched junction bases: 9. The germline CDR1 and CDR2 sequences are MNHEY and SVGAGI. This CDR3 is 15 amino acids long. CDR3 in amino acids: CASKGEGQGYYGYTF. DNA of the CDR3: TGTGCCAGCAAAGGGGAAGGACAGGGGTACTATGGCTACACCTTC.

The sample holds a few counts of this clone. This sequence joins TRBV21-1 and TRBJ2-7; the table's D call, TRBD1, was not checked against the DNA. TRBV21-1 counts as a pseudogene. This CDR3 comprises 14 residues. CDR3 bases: TGTGCCAGCACCCGCGGGGACAGAGATTACGAGCAGTACTTC. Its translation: CASTRGDRDYEQYF.

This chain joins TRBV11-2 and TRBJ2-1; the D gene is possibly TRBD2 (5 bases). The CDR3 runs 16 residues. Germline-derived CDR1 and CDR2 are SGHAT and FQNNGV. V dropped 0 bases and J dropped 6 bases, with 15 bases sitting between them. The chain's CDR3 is CASSLDGNLRVNEQFF. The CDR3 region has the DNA TGTGCCAGCAGCTTAGACGGGAATCTAAGGGTCAATGAGCAGTTCTTC.

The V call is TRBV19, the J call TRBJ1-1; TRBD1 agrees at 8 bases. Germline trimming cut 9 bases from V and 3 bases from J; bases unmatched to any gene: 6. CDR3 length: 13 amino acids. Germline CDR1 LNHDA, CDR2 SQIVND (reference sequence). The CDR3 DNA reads TGTGCCAGCTATCACAGGGGGGACACTGAAGCTTTCTTT. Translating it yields CASYHRGDTEAFF.

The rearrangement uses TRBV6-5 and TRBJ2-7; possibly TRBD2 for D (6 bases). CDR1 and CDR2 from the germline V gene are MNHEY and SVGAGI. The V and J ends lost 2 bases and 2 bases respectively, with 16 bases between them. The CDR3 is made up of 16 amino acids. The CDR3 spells CASSYTAPGLAYEQYF. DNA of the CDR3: TGTGCCAGCAGTTACACGGCACCGGGACTGGCCTACGAGCAGTACTTC.

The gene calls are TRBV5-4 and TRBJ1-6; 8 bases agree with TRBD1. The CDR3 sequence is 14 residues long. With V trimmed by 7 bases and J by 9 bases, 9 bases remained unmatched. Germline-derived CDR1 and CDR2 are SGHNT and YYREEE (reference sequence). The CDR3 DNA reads TGTGCCAGCTCAGAGACAGGGGCGGCTTCACCCCTCCACTTT. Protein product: CASSETGAASPLHF. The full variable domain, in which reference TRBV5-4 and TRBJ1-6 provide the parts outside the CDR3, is ETGVTQSPTHLIKTRGQQVTLRCSSQSGHNTVSWYQQALGQGPQFIFQYYREEENGRGNFPPRFSGLQFPNYSSELNVNALELDDSALYLCASSETGAASPLHFGNGTRLTVT.

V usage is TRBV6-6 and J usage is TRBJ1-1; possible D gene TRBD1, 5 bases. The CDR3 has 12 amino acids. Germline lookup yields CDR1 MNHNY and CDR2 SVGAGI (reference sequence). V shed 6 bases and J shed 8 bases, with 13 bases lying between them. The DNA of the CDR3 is TGTGCCAGCAGAAAGACAGCCCCGGAAGCTTTCTTT. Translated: CASRKTAPEAFF.

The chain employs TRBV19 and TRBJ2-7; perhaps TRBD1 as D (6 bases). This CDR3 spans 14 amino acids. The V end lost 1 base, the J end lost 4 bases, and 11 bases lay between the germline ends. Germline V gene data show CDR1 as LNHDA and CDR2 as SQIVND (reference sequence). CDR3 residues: CASSIGGPRYEQYF. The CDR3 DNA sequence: TGTGCCAGTAGTATAGGGGGGCCTCGGTACGAGCAGTACTTC.

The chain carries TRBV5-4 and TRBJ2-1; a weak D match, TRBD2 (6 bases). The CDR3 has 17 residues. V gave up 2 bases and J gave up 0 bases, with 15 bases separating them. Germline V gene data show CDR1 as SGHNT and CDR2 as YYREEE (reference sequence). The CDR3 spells CASSFYRDSLSYNEQFF. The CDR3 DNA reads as TGTGCCAGCAGCTTCTACCGGGACTCCCTCTCCTACAATGAGCAGTTCTTC.

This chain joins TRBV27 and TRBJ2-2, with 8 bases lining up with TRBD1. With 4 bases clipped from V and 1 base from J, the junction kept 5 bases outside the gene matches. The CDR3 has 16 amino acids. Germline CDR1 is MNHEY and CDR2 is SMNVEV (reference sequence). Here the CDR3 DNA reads TGTGCCAGCAGTTACCAGGGGGCTATGAACACCGGGGAGCTGTTTTTT. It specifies CASSYQGAMNTGELFF.

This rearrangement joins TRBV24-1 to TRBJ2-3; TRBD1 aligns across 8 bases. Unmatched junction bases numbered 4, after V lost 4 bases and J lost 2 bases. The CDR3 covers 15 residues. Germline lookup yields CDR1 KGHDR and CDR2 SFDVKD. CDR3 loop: CATSDPGQDTDTQYF. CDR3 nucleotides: TGTGCCACCAGTGACCCGGGACAGGACACAGATACGCAGTATTTT.

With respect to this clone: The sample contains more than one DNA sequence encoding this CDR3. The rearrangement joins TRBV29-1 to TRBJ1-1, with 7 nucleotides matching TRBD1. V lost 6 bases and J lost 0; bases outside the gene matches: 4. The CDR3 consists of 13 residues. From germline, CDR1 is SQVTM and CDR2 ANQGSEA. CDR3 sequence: CSVVGQLNTEAFF. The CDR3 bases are TGCAGCGTAGTGGGACAGCTGAACACTGAAGCTTTCTTT.

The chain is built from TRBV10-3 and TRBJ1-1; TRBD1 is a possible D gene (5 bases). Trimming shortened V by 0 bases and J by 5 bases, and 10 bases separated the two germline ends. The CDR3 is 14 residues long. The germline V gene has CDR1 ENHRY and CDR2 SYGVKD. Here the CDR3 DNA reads TGTGCCATCAGTGAGTCGACGGGGGGAACTGAAGCTTTCTTT. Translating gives CAISESTGGTEAFF.

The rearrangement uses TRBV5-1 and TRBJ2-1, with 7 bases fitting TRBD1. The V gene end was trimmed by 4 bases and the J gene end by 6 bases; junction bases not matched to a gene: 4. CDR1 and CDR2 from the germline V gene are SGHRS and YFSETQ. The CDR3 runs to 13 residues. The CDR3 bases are TGCGCCAGCAGCCGACAGGGCTCCAATGAGCAGTTCTTC. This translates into CASSRQGSNEQFF.

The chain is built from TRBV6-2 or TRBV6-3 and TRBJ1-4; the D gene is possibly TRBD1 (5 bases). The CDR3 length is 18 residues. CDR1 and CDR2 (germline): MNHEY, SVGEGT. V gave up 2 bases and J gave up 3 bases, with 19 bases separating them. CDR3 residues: CASSYRRAGPLPNEKLFF. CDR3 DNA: TGTGCCAGCAGTTACCGTCGTGCGGGGCCACTCCCTAATGAAAAACTGTTTTTT.

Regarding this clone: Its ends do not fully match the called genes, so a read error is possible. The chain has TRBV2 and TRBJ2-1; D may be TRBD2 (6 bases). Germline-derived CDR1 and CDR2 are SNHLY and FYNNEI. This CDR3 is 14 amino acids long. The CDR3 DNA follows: TGTGCCAGCAGCGAAGGTCAAGGGAGGAATGAGCAGTTCTTC. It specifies CASSEGQGRNEQFF.

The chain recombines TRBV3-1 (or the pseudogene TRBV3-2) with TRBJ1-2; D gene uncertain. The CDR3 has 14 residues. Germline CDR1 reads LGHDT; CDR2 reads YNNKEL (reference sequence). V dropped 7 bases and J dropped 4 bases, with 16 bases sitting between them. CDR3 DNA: TGTGCCAGCAACTTCGGGGAGGCAGTCTATGGCTACACCTTC. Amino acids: CASNFGEAVYGYTF.

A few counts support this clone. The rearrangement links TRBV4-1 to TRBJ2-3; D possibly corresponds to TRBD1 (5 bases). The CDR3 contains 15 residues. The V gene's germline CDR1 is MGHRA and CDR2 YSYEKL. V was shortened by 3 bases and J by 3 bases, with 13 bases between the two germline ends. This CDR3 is CASSQTRQFTDTQYF. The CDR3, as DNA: TGCGCCAGCAGCCAGACCCGACAGTTTACAGATACGCAGTATTTT.

CDR3 nucleotide sequence: TGTGCCAGCAGCTTTGACAGGGCCCGGGACTACGAGCAGTACTTC. It specifies CASSFDRARDYEQYF. The chain uses TRBV7-9 and TRBJ2-7; TRBD1 aligns across 7 bases. There are 15 residues in the CDR3. Germline V gives CDR1 SEHNR, CDR2 FQNEAQ (reference sequence). Trimming cost V 3 bases and J 3 bases; bases outside gene matches: 8. The whole variable domain, filled in from reference TRBV7-9 and TRBJ2-7, reads DTGVSQNPRHKITKRGQNVTFRCDPISEHNRLYWYRQTLGQGPEFLTYFQNEAQLEKSRLLSDRFSAERPKGSFSTLEIQRTEQGDSAMYLCASSFDRARDYEQYFGPGTRLTVT.

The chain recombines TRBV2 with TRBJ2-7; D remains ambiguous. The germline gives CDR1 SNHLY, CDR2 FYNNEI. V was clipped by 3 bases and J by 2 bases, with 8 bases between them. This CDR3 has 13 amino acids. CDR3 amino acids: CASSEGRTYEQYF. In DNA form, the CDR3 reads TGTGCCAGCAGTGAGGGCAGGACCTACGAGCAGTACTTC.